A single sample is the source of the 11 T cell receptor beta chains below, sequenced in a study of CD8+ T cells in alopecia areata. TCR sequencing used cDNA made by reverse transcription of extracted RNA. Here immunoSEQ multiplex PCR was the method, and the copy in TCRdb shows in-frame clones only, minus some. The sample has 110,000 or so clones, roughly 56% seen once. Treatment of the sample: oral pan-JAK inhibitor, 5-10 mg twice daily. The input for sequencing was CD4+ T cells sorted from blood, taken at week 24, from a patient treated with tofacitinib. These receptors were obtained from a human donor with alopecia areata.

The gene calls are TRBV2 and TRBJ2-2; D call uncertain. Germline V gene data show CDR1 as SNHLY and CDR2 as FYNNEI. The CDR3 consists of 12 residues. Trimming left V 0 bases short and J 4 bases short, with 0 bases between. The CDR3 coding sequence is TGTGCCAGCAGTGAAGCCACCGGGGAGCTGTTTTTT. Translating gives CASSEATGELFF.

The rearrangement joins TRBV4-3 to TRBJ1-3, with D maybe TRBD1 (5 bases). The CDR3 has 16 residues. Germline V gene sequence: CDR1 LGHNA, CDR2 YSLEER. V was cut by 0 bases and J by 4 bases, with 13 bases left in between. CDR3 sequence (DNA): TGCGCCAGCAGCCAAGATGAAAGAGGGGCCGGAAACACCATATATTTT. It translates to CASSQDERGAGNTIYF.

This clone was found once. The V call is TRBV7-9, the J call TRBJ1-2; weak D call: TRBD1 (6 bases). The CDR3 has 14 amino acids. V lost 1 base and J lost 7, with 13 bases in between. Germline CDR1 is SEHNR and CDR2 is FQNEAQ (reference sequence). CDR3 sequence reads: CASSLGQGPGGYTF. The DNA for the CDR3 is TGTGCCAGCAGCTTAGGCCAGGGGCCGGGTGGCTACACCTTC.

CDR3 bases: TGCGCCAGCAGCCTATGGCACTTACCGGGGGAGACCCAGTACTTC. Residues: CASSLWHLPGETQYF. The genes are TRBV4-1 and TRBJ2-5; the D gene is possibly TRBD2 (5 bases). CDR1 is MGHRA, CDR2 YSYEKL, per germline. The CDR3 loop spans 15 amino acids. V dropped 4 bases and J dropped 5 bases, with 17 bases sitting between them.

The V and J genes are TRBV27 and TRBJ2-7; tentative D call: TRBD2 (6 bases). The V end was cut by 2 bases, the J end by 12 bases, with 11 bases between. The CDR3 consists of 11 residues. Germline V gene data show CDR1 as MNHEY and CDR2 as SMNVEV (reference sequence). CDR3 sequence reads: CASSLAGHWYF. The CDR3 coding sequence is TGTGCCAGCAGTTTAGCGGGGCATTGGTACTTC.

This rearrangement joins TRBV5-6 to TRBJ2-5; either TRBD1 or TRBD2 may supply D (5 bases each). V was cut by 2 bases and J by 5 bases, with 13 bases left in between. This CDR3 is built from 14 residues. The V gene's germline CDR1 is SGHDT and CDR2 YYEEEE. CDR3 DNA sequence: TGTGCCAGCAGCTTTCGCAGGGACGGGGAGACCCAGTACTTC. Its protein is CASSFRRDGETQYF. Based on the CDR3 plus reference TRBV5-6 and TRBJ2-5, the full variable domain is DAGVTQSPTHLIKTRGQQVTLRCSPKSGHDTVSWYQQALGQGPQFIFQYYEEEERQRGNFPDRFSGHQFPNYSSELNVNALLLGDSALYLCASSFRRDGETQYFGPGTRLLVL.

The chain employs TRBV29-1 and TRBJ1-2; D is ambiguous. The CDR3 loop spans 14 amino acids. Trimming left V 4 bases short and J 1 base short, with 13 bases between. Germline V gene sequence: CDR1 SQVTM, CDR2 ANQGSEA. The CDR3 loop is CSVVGRMSNYGYTF. CDR3 nucleotides: TGCAGCGTTGTGGGCAGGATGAGTAACTATGGCTACACCTTC. Full variable domain (outside the CDR3, taken from reference TRBV29-1 and TRBJ1-2): SAVISQKPSRDICQRGTSLTIQCQVDSQVTMMFWYRQQPGQSLTLIATANQGSEATYESGFVIDKFPISRPNLTFSTLTVSNMSPEDSSIYLCSVVGRMSNYGYTFGSGTRLTVV.

The chain employs TRBV5-1 and TRBJ1-2; tentatively, D is TRBD1 (5 bases). Trimming removed 4 bases at V and 5 bases at J, with 21 bases between. The CDR3 is made up of 16 amino acids. Germline lookup yields CDR1 SGHRS and CDR2 YFSETQ. In DNA form, the CDR3 reads TGCGCCAGCAGCCCGGGCCCAGGGAGGGGCTTTTATGGCTACACCTTC. This codes for CASSPGPGRGFYGYTF.

The CDR3 loop reads CASSQQGGVSYEQYF. The CDR3 DNA follows: TGTGCCAGCAGTCAACAGGGGGGAGTCTCCTACGAGCAGTACTTC. V and J are TRBV2 and TRBJ2-7; 8 bases are shared with TRBD1. The length of the CDR3 is 15 residues. V was pared by 5 bases and J by 0 bases, with 6 bases of the junction left unmatched. From germline, CDR1 is SNHLY and CDR2 FYNNEI.

A remark on this clone: The sample has other DNA sequences that encode this CDR3 too. The chain uses TRBV30 and TRBJ1-1; no definite D call. The CDR3 is 13 amino acids. Germline V CDR1 and CDR2: GTSNPN, SVGIG (reference sequence). Trimming cost V 0 bases and J 1 base, with 6 bases left between them. The CDR3, as DNA: TGTGCCTGGAGTGTCGCAGGGAACACTGAAGCTTTCTTT. Amino acids: CAWSVAGNTEAFF.

This clone was found once. The genes are TRBV15 and TRBJ2-3, with 8 positions matching TRBD2. CDR1 and CDR2 from the germline V gene are LNHNV and YYDKDF (reference sequence). V lost 0 bases to trimming and J lost 0 bases; unmatched junction nucleotides: 8. The CDR3 extends over 18 amino acids. The CDR3 coding sequence is TGTGCCACCAGCAGAGACAGGACTAGCTACTCAAGCACAGATACGCAGTATTTT. It is translated as CATSRDRTSYSSTDTQYF.